One and the same sample provided the 3 T cell receptor beta chains below, sequenced in a study of control samples from healthy donors and cancer patients. Assay used: immunoSEQ multiplex PCR; TCRdb lists only in-frame clones, some missing. The table has about 120,000 clones, just over 90% seen once. The specimen was blood. The receptors derive from a woman aged 18-29 years in good health.

CDR3 in amino acids: CASSPRWEEGTDTQYF. The DNA of the CDR3 is TGTGCCAGCTCACCCCGTTGGGAGGAGGGGACAGATACGCAGTATTTT. V usage is TRBV18 and J usage is TRBJ2-3; D is perhaps TRBD2 (6 bases). Per germline, CDR1 KGHSH and CDR2 LQKENI. This CDR3 is 16 amino acids long. The V gene lost 3 bases and the J gene lost 3 bases, with 16 bases spanning the gap.

This chain uses TRBV14 with TRBJ2-1; TRBD1 agrees at 9 bases. In germline, CDR1 is SGHDN, CDR2 FVKESK. This CDR3 has 14 residues. The V segment lost 2 bases and the J segment 6 bases; nucleotides outside the gene matches: 2. For the CDR3, the DNA is TGTGCCAGCAGCCAATCGACAGGGGGCAATGAGCAGTTCTTC. Amino acids: CASSQSTGGNEQFF.

V and J are TRBV5-4 and TRBJ2-5; 7 positions match TRBD2. Unmatched junction bases numbered 3, after V lost 1 base and J lost 0 bases. This CDR3 region has 15 residues. Germline CDR1 and CDR2: SGHNT and YYREEE (reference sequence). The CDR3 DNA is TGTGCCAGCAGCTTGATGGGAGGGTACCAAGAGACCCAGTACTTC. Translation gives CASSLMGGYQETQYF.